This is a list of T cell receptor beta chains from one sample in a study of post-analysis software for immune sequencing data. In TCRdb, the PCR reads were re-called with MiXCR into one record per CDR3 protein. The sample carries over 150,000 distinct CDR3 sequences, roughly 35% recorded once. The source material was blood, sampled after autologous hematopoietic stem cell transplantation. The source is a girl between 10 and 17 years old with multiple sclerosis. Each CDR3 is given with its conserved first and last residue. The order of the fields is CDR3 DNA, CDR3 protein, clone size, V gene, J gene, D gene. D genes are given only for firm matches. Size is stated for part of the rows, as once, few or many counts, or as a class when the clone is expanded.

cdr3_nt: TGTGCCAGCAGCCCCTATAGCATCGGACAGGGCACTGAAGCTTTCTTT; cdr3_aa: CASSPYSIGQGTEAFF; clone_size: -; v_call: TRBV7-2; j_call: TRBJ1-1; d_call: TRBD1
cdr3_nt: TGCAGTGCTAGTGGGGACACAGATACGCAGTATTTT; cdr3_aa: CSASGDTDTQYF; clone_size: -; v_call: TRBV20-1; j_call: TRBJ2-3; d_call: -
cdr3_nt: TGCAGCGCGACAGCTTCCTCCTACGAGCAGTACTTC; cdr3_aa: CSATASSYEQYF; clone_size: few; v_call: TRBV29-1; j_call: TRBJ2-7; d_call: -
cdr3_nt: TGTGCCAGCAGCTTGGGGACTTCCCTTAAGGCAGATACGCAGTATTTT; cdr3_aa: CASSLGTSLKADTQYF; clone_size: -; v_call: TRBV5-6; j_call: TRBJ2-3; d_call: -
cdr3_nt: TGTGCCAGCAGCCCCGGTCACGGCTACGAGCAGTACTTC; cdr3_aa: CASSPGHGYEQYF; clone_size: -; v_call: TRBV9; j_call: TRBJ2-7; d_call: -
cdr3_nt: TGTGCCAGCAGCTCGAGACGACTAGCGGCGCCCGTTACAACTGAGCAGTTCTTC; cdr3_aa: CASSSRRLAAPVTTEQFF; clone_size: -; v_call: TRBV5-6; j_call: TRBJ2-1; d_call: TRBD2
cdr3_nt: TGCATAATCATGACAGGGATCAACTATGGCTACACCTTC; cdr3_aa: CIIMTGINYGYTF; clone_size: -; v_call: TRBV29-1; j_call: TRBJ1-2; d_call: TRBD1
cdr3_nt: TGTGCCAGCAGTTACCAATTCACAGATACGCAGTATTTT; cdr3_aa: CASSYQFTDTQYF; clone_size: few; v_call: TRBV6-6; j_call: TRBJ2-3; d_call: -
cdr3_nt: TGTGCCAGCAGCCCAAGGAGTTTGTCCTACAATGAGCAGTTCTTC; cdr3_aa: CASSPRSLSYNEQFF; clone_size: -; v_call: TRBV11-3; j_call: TRBJ2-1; d_call: -
cdr3_nt: TGTGCCAGCAGCCCCAAGACGAGGACAGGGACAGATACGCAGTATTTT; cdr3_aa: CASSPKTRTGTDTQYF; clone_size: -; v_call: TRBV3-1; j_call: TRBJ2-3; d_call: TRBD1
cdr3_nt: TGTGCCAGCAGGCACACAGACGCGAACACCGGGGAGCTGTTTTTT; cdr3_aa: CASRHTDANTGELFF; clone_size: -; v_call: TRBV12-3/TRBV12-4; j_call: TRBJ2-2; d_call: -
cdr3_nt: TGTGCCAGCAGTTACGAGAGACTAGCCAAAAACATTCAGGACTTC; cdr3_aa: CASSYERLAKNIQDF; clone_size: -; v_call: TRBV6-2/TRBV6-3; j_call: TRBJ2-4; d_call: TRBD2
cdr3_nt: TGTGCCACCAGCAGAGATGAGAATGAGCAGTTCTTC; cdr3_aa: CATSRDENEQFF; clone_size: -; v_call: TRBV15; j_call: TRBJ2-1; d_call: -
cdr3_nt: TGCAGCGTTGGCAGGGGGTTTAACACCGGGGAGCTGTTTTTT; cdr3_aa: CSVGRGFNTGELFF; clone_size: -; v_call: TRBV29-1; j_call: TRBJ2-2; d_call: TRBD1
cdr3_nt: TGTACCAGCAGCGGGGGACTAGAAACCTACGAGCAGTACTTC; cdr3_aa: CTSSGGLETYEQYF; clone_size: -; v_call: TRBV7-2; j_call: TRBJ2-7; d_call: TRBD2
cdr3_nt: TGTGCCAGCAGTTTATTGGAAGGGGGCACTGAAGCTTTCTTT; cdr3_aa: CASSLLEGGTEAFF; clone_size: -; v_call: TRBV12-3/TRBV12-4; j_call: TRBJ1-1; d_call: -
cdr3_nt: TGCAGTGTGACTAGCGGGAGCTATGGGCAGTTCTTC; cdr3_aa: CSVTSGSYGQFF; clone_size: -; v_call: TRBV20-1; j_call: TRBJ2-1; d_call: TRBD2
cdr3_nt: TGCGCCAGCAGCCATCGGCGGCTCCAAGAGACCCAGTACTTC; cdr3_aa: CASSHRRLQETQYF; clone_size: once; v_call: TRBV5-1; j_call: TRBJ2-5; d_call: -
cdr3_nt: TGTGCCAGCAGTAAGAGGGGATGGGATGGCTACACCTTC; cdr3_aa: CASSKRGWDGYTF; clone_size: many; v_call: TRBV6-6; j_call: TRBJ1-2; d_call: -
cdr3_nt: TGTGCCAGCAGTTTATTGCGAGGGGAGAGGGAGACCCAGTACTTC; cdr3_aa: CASSLLRGERETQYF; clone_size: few; v_call: TRBV28; j_call: TRBJ2-5; d_call: -
cdr3_nt: TGTGCCAGCACTGTACTCGACAGGGAGGGGTCACGGGAAAAACTGTTTTTT; cdr3_aa: CASTVLDREGSREKLFF; clone_size: -; v_call: TRBV2; j_call: TRBJ1-4; d_call: TRBD1
cdr3_nt: TGTGCCAGCAGTTACTCGGTTATCGGACAGCCAAACCAAGAGACCCAGTACTTC; cdr3_aa: CASSYSVIGQPNQETQYF; clone_size: few; v_call: TRBV6-2/TRBV6-3; j_call: TRBJ2-5; d_call: -
cdr3_nt: TGTGCCAGCAGTCCCGGCCCCTCGACAGGCCCAAACACCTTC; cdr3_aa: CASSPGPSTGPNTF; clone_size: few; v_call: TRBV6-1; j_call: TRBJ1-2; d_call: -
cdr3_nt: TGTGCCAGCAGCCAAGATTGGGGACAGGCACCTAATGAAAAACTGTTTTTT; cdr3_aa: CASSQDWGQAPNEKLFF; clone_size: -; v_call: TRBV4-2; j_call: TRBJ1-4; d_call: TRBD1
cdr3_nt: TGCGCCAGCAGCCAAGAGGGGCAGCGGGTAGCGTCCTACAATGAGCAGTTCTTC; cdr3_aa: CASSQEGQRVASYNEQFF; clone_size: few; v_call: TRBV4-1; j_call: TRBJ2-1; d_call: -
cdr3_nt: TGCGCCAGCAGCCAAGATACGACAGATACGCAGTATTTT; cdr3_aa: CASSQDTTDTQYF; clone_size: few; v_call: TRBV4-1; j_call: TRBJ2-3; d_call: -
cdr3_nt: TGCAGCGTTGAGGAAGAGACCCCCTACGAGCAGTACTTC; cdr3_aa: CSVEEETPYEQYF; clone_size: few; v_call: TRBV29-1; j_call: TRBJ2-7; d_call: -
cdr3_nt: TGTGCCAGCAGCTTCCACAGGGAGGATTCGCCCCTCCACTTT; cdr3_aa: CASSFHREDSPLHF; clone_size: -; v_call: TRBV7-9; j_call: TRBJ1-6; d_call: -
cdr3_nt: TGTGCCAGCAGTTACCTCCTGGGCAGGGCGCAAGAGACCCAGTACTTC; cdr3_aa: CASSYLLGRAQETQYF; clone_size: -; v_call: TRBV6-6; j_call: TRBJ2-5; d_call: -
cdr3_nt: TGTGCCAGCAGTGGGGACAGGGGGCGCTCGGTAAGCTCCTACGAGCAGTACTTC; cdr3_aa: CASSGDRGRSVSSYEQYF; clone_size: -; v_call: TRBV6-1; j_call: TRBJ2-7; d_call: TRBD1
cdr3_nt: TGCGCCAGCAGCCAAGAACTAGCGGGCCCCTACAATGAGCAGTTCTTC; cdr3_aa: CASSQELAGPYNEQFF; clone_size: few; v_call: TRBV4-1; j_call: TRBJ2-1; d_call: TRBD2
cdr3_nt: TGTGCCAGCAGCTCCCACCAAAAGGCTGGGGCCAACGTCCTGACTTTC; cdr3_aa: CASSSHQKAGANVLTF; clone_size: many; v_call: TRBV6-2/TRBV6-3; j_call: TRBJ2-6; d_call: -
cdr3_nt: TGTGCCAGCAGTTTCCATGGCTCAGATACGCAGTATTTT; cdr3_aa: CASSFHGSDTQYF; clone_size: -; v_call: TRBV12-3/TRBV12-4; j_call: TRBJ2-3; d_call: -
cdr3_nt: TGTGCCAGCAGAGAAGCACAGGGGAATGGGGCTGAAGCTTTCTTT; cdr3_aa: CASREAQGNGAEAFF; clone_size: few; v_call: TRBV12-3/TRBV12-4; j_call: TRBJ1-1; d_call: TRBD1
cdr3_nt: TGTGCCAGCAGCGCCGCAGGGGGCCTAAGGTACGAGCAGTACTTC; cdr3_aa: CASSAAGGLRYEQYF; clone_size: -; v_call: TRBV7-9; j_call: TRBJ2-7; d_call: TRBD1
cdr3_nt: TGTGCCAGCAAGGGGTCTCCTACCTACAATGAGCAGTTCTTC; cdr3_aa: CASKGSPTYNEQFF; clone_size: few; v_call: TRBV6-2/TRBV6-3; j_call: TRBJ2-1; d_call: -
cdr3_nt: TGTGCCAGCAGCCGTACGTTGGGCATTATTGAAGCTTTCTTT; cdr3_aa: CASSRTLGIIEAFF; clone_size: -; v_call: TRBV14; j_call: TRBJ1-1; d_call: -
cdr3_nt: TGTGCCAGCAGCGGCGGGGTTGGGCAGCCCCAGCATTTT; cdr3_aa: CASSGGVGQPQHF; clone_size: -; v_call: TRBV9; j_call: TRBJ1-5; d_call: -
cdr3_nt: TGTGCCGGCAGCTTAGTAGGGTTCGGGATTAACTATGGCTACACCTTC; cdr3_aa: CAGSLVGFGINYGYTF; clone_size: few; v_call: TRBV7-8; j_call: TRBJ1-2; d_call: -
cdr3_nt: TGTGCCAGCCGGTTGCGGACAGGTTACAATGAGCAGTTCTTC; cdr3_aa: CASRLRTGYNEQFF; clone_size: once; v_call: TRBV7-9; j_call: TRBJ2-1; d_call: TRBD1
cdr3_nt: TGTGCCAGCGCAGGGGGTCTCTCCTACGAGCAGTACTTC; cdr3_aa: CASAGGLSYEQYF; clone_size: -; v_call: TRBV27; j_call: TRBJ2-7; d_call: TRBD1
cdr3_nt: TGTGCCAGCAGTCTAGGGCCCTCTTTTTCCATATATTTT; cdr3_aa: CASSLGPSFSIYF; clone_size: once; v_call: TRBV12-3/TRBV12-4; j_call: TRBJ1-3; d_call: -
cdr3_nt: TGCGCCAGCAGCCAAGGACAGGGGCTTTACGAGCAGTACTTC; cdr3_aa: CASSQGQGLYEQYF; clone_size: -; v_call: TRBV4-1; j_call: TRBJ2-7; d_call: TRBD1
cdr3_nt: TGTGCCAGCTCACCGACCGGGACAGGGGGCGTAGAGACCCAGTACTTC; cdr3_aa: CASSPTGTGGVETQYF; clone_size: many; v_call: TRBV18; j_call: TRBJ2-5; d_call: TRBD1
cdr3_nt: TGCAGTGCGCAACAGGGGTCGAACACTGAAGCTTTCTTT; cdr3_aa: CSAQQGSNTEAFF; clone_size: -; v_call: TRBV20-1; j_call: TRBJ1-1; d_call: TRBD1
cdr3_nt: TGCGCCAGCAGCCAAGAATTAGCGGGGTCCTACGAGCAGTACTTC; cdr3_aa: CASSQELAGSYEQYF; clone_size: many; v_call: TRBV4-3; j_call: TRBJ2-7; d_call: TRBD2
cdr3_nt: TGTGCCAGCAGCTTAGACGCGGGTGAGAAAGAGACCCAGTACTTC; cdr3_aa: CASSLDAGEKETQYF; clone_size: few; v_call: TRBV7-9; j_call: TRBJ2-5; d_call: -
cdr3_nt: TGCAGCGTTGAACGGGACGGAGCCTACGAGCAGTACTTC; cdr3_aa: CSVERDGAYEQYF; clone_size: few; v_call: TRBV29-1; j_call: TRBJ2-7; d_call: -
cdr3_nt: TGTGCCAGCAGCCTTAACAGGAATACTGAAGCTTTCTTT; cdr3_aa: CASSLNRNTEAFF; clone_size: few; v_call: TRBV13; j_call: TRBJ1-1; d_call: -
cdr3_nt: TGTGCCAGCAGCTTAGTTTGGCAGGGGGCAGGCTACACCTTC; cdr3_aa: CASSLVWQGAGYTF; clone_size: many; v_call: TRBV7-2; j_call: TRBJ1-2; d_call: TRBD1
cdr3_nt: TGTGCCACCAGTGATGACAGAGGAGGCTGCACCTTC; cdr3_aa: CATSDDRGGCTF; clone_size: -; v_call: TRBV24-1; j_call: TRBJ1-2; d_call: -
cdr3_nt: TGTGCCAGCAGCCCCCGGACTAGCGGGACCTACAATGAGCAGTTCTTC; cdr3_aa: CASSPRTSGTYNEQFF; clone_size: -; v_call: TRBV6-6; j_call: TRBJ2-1; d_call: TRBD2
cdr3_nt: TGCAGTGCTAGCCTGGGTCGGCCGACTCCACTACAAGAGACCCAGTACTTC; cdr3_aa: CSASLGRPTPLQETQYF; clone_size: many; v_call: TRBV20-1; j_call: TRBJ2-5; d_call: -
cdr3_nt: TGCAGCGTCCTGGGGAGGGAAGAGACCCAGTACTTC; cdr3_aa: CSVLGREETQYF; clone_size: many; v_call: TRBV29-1; j_call: TRBJ2-5; d_call: TRBD2
cdr3_nt: TGTGCCAGCAGTTTATCCGGACCGTTCTACGAGCAGTACTTC; cdr3_aa: CASSLSGPFYEQYF; clone_size: -; v_call: TRBV27; j_call: TRBJ2-7; d_call: -
cdr3_nt: TGTGCCAGCAGCCCGGGGTCTGGCTTAGACAATGAGCAGTTCTTC; cdr3_aa: CASSPGSGLDNEQFF; clone_size: few; v_call: TRBV5-8; j_call: TRBJ2-1; d_call: -
cdr3_nt: TGCAGTGCTAGAGACGGGACCAAATTAAATGAGCAGTTCTTC; cdr3_aa: CSARDGTKLNEQFF; clone_size: -; v_call: TRBV20-1; j_call: TRBJ2-1; d_call: -
cdr3_nt: TGTGCCTGGAGGGGAGACTACGAGCAGTACTTC; cdr3_aa: CAWRGDYEQYF; clone_size: -; v_call: TRBV30; j_call: TRBJ2-7; d_call: -
cdr3_nt: TGTGCCAGCAGTGAAGTAATGGGAGACAGCAGAGAGACCCAGTACTTC; cdr3_aa: CASSEVMGDSRETQYF; clone_size: few; v_call: TRBV6-1; j_call: TRBJ2-5; d_call: -